The sequence of this T cell receptor beta chain was determined in a study of T cells expressing NK-cell markers. Overall study: Sorted CD3+CD56+NKG2C+, CD3+CD56+NKG2C- and CD3+CD56-NKG2C+ T-cell subsets were beta-chain profiled. Sequenced donors, eight in total, included seven who were HCMV-seropositive and one who was seronegative. Findings and caveats of the study: A range of about 1.0-8% of CD8+ T cells consisted of dominant NKG2C+ clonotypes in about six donors.

TCRdb reanalyzed the 5' RACE reads, giving one entry per CDR3 protein sequence and no DNA. This listing includes 300,000 to 500,000 distinct CDR3 sequences. As to this clonotype: The antigen remains unidentified.

Specimen: blood T cells: a sorted CD56 or NKG2C T cell subset, CD4+ or CD8+ T cells, or bulk PBMC T cells (not recorded which). This receptor was obtained from a woman in her forties or fifties in good health.

The chain's CDR3 is CASSYSVRSRPGELFF. The rearrangement links TRBV6-2 or TRBV6-3 to TRBJ2-2. Germline values: CDR1 MNHEY, CDR2 SVGEGT. CDR3 size: 16 residues.